This TCR beta chain was obtained from a study of beta chain features in type 1 diabetes (dated by TCRdb to 2016 to 2019). Notes on the research overall: No differences in mean age, gender distribution, total cell number or subset yield were found between patients and healthy donors. A total of some 100,000,000 sorted cells were examined across all samples, and the number of cells per subset was strongly correlated with RNA yield. The study compared TCRB repertoires of sorted circulating CD4+ T cell subsets between recently diagnosed type 1 diabetes patients and matched healthy donors. Regulatory and stem cell-like memory subsets were isolated from only 8 patients and 8 healthy donors, whereas naive and central memory subsets came from all 30 or so donors. General conclusions and limits of the study: At VDJ recombination sites, patients with type 1 diabetes made fewer insertions and deleted more nucleotides, a pattern implying thymic rearrangement abnormalities. PCR might favor shorter templates, but patient and control samples were amplified and corrected together, so any skew would affect both groups equally. Only small numbers of individuals were included in the HLA sub-analyses, which left unresolved whether HLA type had any influence on TCRB rearrangement. A moderate but significant shortening of TCRB CDR3 length was observed in type 1 diabetes patients in all four CD4+ subsets. Naive, central memory and regulatory TCRB repertoires appeared to be more similar among patients than among healthy donors. Because cDNA was sequenced instead of genomic DNA, activated cells with high expression could be over-represented, although the groups did not differ in activation or CD3 levels.

Measured from the cysteine to the phenylalanine, the CDR3 is 15 residues long. The retained sequence is limited to the CDR3, 45 bases, with the frame set at the first base. Looking up the germline V gene yields CDR1 MDHEN and CDR2 SYDVKM. Deletion took 5 bases off V and 7 bases off J, with a span of 17 bases between the germline ends. This clone was detected only a few times. The antigen it recognizes is unknown. No much larger clonotype is one base removed from it; base qualities were not supplied. The entire amount of isolated RNA was reverse transcribed using the High Capacity cDNA Reverse Transcription Kit, so the sequenced TCRB transcripts were expressed ones. Deep immunoSEQ sequencing was performed on naive, central memory and regulatory T cell samples, with an average of roughly 3.3 million total reads per sample. After sorted cells were lysed in RLT buffer, RNA was extracted with DNase-treated RNeasy Micro or Mini kits, with the choice depending on cell number. Each cell subset was processed on its own to prevent cross-contamination, while patient and healthy donor samples were processed together. Using the immunoSEQ multiplex PCR, TCRB sequences were amplified from cDNA into 87-bp fragments spanning the CDR3 region. Sequencing of the amplicons was done on the Illumina HiSeq platform. Turning to the authors' computational methods: PCR bias was computationally corrected using synthetic template baselines, reads within Hamming distance 2 were collapsed, and singletons that could not be merged were discarded. Reads were aligned against IMGT to assign V, D and J genes, CDR3 length and insertions or deletions at six rearrangement sites. Clonotype counts were normalized to sorted cell number within each subset before computing true diversity and Gini coefficients with the tcR R package. The overlap coefficient, calculated on TCRB nucleotide sequences, was used to measure repertoire sharing. Out-of-frame TCRB sequences from naive cells were analyzed to stand in for the pre-selection repertoire. The immuneACCESS repertoire file appears here via TCRdb, limited to in-frame rearrangements. These files lack a portion of the clones; in checked studies, under half of the deficit traces to unresolved V genes, and the cause of the others is not known. That table supplies the V and J calls and clone size; D and trimming were determined from the DNA. This sample gives 250,000 to 350,000 clones in total; roughly 9.6% of them show up just once. The ten largest account for 0.015% to 0.02% of the sample.

A single peripheral blood draw of 90 to 150 mL on average was collected from each donor into heparinised tubes. A BD FACSAria II was used to sort naive, central memory, regulatory and stem cell-like memory CD4+ T cells with a panel that included CD45RO, CCR7, CD25, CD127, CD95 and CD27. Every sorted population had a purity above 98%. PBMCs were separated immediately by Lymphoprep density gradient centrifugation and were stained directly, without being cultured. So that batch effects would be minimized, each experiment stained and sorted samples in pairs, pairing one healthy donor with one patient. Sequencing was performed on naive CD4+ T cells from blood. The sample's cell subset or site label, decoded: true naive CD4+ T cells. The chain couples TRBV28 to TRBJ1-4; matching of 5 bases hints at TRBD1 as the D gene. The TCR originated in a woman in her twenties or thirties in good health. The CDR3 region reads CASSQKTKRGEKLFF. The nucleotides read TGTGCCAGCAGTCAAAAGACCAAAAGGGGTGAAAAACTGTTTTTT.